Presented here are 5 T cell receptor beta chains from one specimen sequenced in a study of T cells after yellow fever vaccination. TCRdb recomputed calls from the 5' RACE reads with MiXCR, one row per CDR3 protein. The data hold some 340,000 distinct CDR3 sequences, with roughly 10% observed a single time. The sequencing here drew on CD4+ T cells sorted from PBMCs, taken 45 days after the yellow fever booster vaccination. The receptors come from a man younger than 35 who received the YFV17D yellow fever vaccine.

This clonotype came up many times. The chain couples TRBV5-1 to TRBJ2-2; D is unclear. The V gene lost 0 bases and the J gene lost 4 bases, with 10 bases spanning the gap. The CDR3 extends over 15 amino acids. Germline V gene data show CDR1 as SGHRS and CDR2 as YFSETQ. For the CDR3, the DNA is TGCGCCAGCAGCTTGGGTCTAGGTTCCACCGGGGAGCTGTTTTTT. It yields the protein CASSLGLGSTGELFF.

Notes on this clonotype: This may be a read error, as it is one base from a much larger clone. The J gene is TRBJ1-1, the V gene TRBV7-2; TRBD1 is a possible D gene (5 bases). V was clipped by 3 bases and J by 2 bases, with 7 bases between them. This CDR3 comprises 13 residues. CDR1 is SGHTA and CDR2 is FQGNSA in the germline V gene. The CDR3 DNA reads TGTGCCAGCAGCTTGACAGATAACACTGAAGCTTTCTTT. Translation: CASSLTDNTEAFF.

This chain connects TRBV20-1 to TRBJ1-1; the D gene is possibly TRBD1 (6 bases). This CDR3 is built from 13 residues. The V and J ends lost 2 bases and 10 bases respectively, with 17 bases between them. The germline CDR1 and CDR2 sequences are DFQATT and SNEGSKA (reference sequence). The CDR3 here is CSARSHAGQRAFF. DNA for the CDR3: TGCAGTGCTAGATCTCATGCAGGACAGAGAGCTTTCTTT.

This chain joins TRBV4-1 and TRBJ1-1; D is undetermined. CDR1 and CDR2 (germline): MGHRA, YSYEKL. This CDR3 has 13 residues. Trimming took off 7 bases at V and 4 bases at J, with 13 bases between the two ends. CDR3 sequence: CASMKGSGTEAFF. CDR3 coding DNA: TGCGCCAGCATGAAGGGTTCGGGCACTGAAGCTTTCTTT.

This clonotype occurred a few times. CDR3 DNA sequence: TGCGCCAGCAGCCGAGGGACGGCACGAACCCAAGAGACCCAGTACTTC. This encodes CASSRGTARTQETQYF. V is TRBV5-1 and J is TRBJ2-5; D may match TRBD1 or TRBD2 (5 bases each). The CDR3 loop spans 16 amino acids. V dropped 4 bases and J dropped 1 base, with 17 bases sitting between them. The germline V gene encodes CDR1 SGHRS and CDR2 YFSETQ. Together with reference TRBV5-1 and TRBJ2-5, the CDR3 gives the full variable domain: KAGVTQTPRYLIKTRGQQVTLSCSPISGHRSVSWYQQTPGQGLQFLFEYFSETQRNKGNFPGRFSGRQFSNSRSEMNVSTLELGDSALYLCASSRGTARTQETQYFGPGTRLLVL.